A selection of T cell receptor beta chains follows, all from one sample in a study of blood T cell repertoires in COVID-19. Clones were sequenced by immunoSEQ multiplex PCR, and TCRdb holds only the in-frame ones, with some missing. The profile covers 300,000 or so clones, with 87% appearing a single time and 7.8% taken by the ten largest. The specimen was peripheral blood. The source is a woman aged 45 to 65 who had recovered from COVID-19. Both conserved end residues are part of each CDR3. Fields, in order: clone size, J gene, V gene, D gene, CDR3 DNA, CDR3 protein. D genes are given only for firm matches. The size entry is marked missing in some rows and otherwise reads once, few, many or a size class.

NA	TRBJ2-2	TRBV9	TRBD1	TGTGCCAGCAGCGCTCGGATCGGACAGGGTATGGTCGGGGAGCTGTTTTTT	CASSARIGQGMVGELFF
NA	TRBJ2-7	TRBV5-1	NA	TGCGCCAGCAGCTCGGGCTCCGGGGCCTACGAGCAGTACTTC	CASSSGSGAYEQYF
NA	TRBJ1-6	TRBV3-1/TRBV3-2	TRBD1	TGTGCCAGCAGCCAGGGACAGCGAAGATCACCCCTCCACTTT	CASSQGQRRSPLHF
NA	TRBJ2-7	TRBV2	NA	TGTGCCAGCGGGCAGGGTTCCTACGAGCAGTACTTC	CASGQGSYEQYF
NA	TRBJ2-7	TRBV7-9	TRBD1	TGTGCCAGCAGCCCACGACCTGGACAGGGGAAGAACGAGCAGTACTTC	CASSPRPGQGKNEQYF
NA	TRBJ2-1	TRBV29-1	NA	TGCAGCGTGGGGGGGCCCTACAATGAGCAGTTCTTC	CSVGGPYNEQFF
NA	TRBJ1-2	TRBV19	NA	TGTGCCAGTAGCCTTGCGGGACTGAGCTATGGCTACACCTTC	CASSLAGLSYGYTF
NA	TRBJ1-2	TRBV5-4	TRBD1	TGTGCCAGCAGCGGGGGGACAGGGCCCTTCTATGGCTACACCTTC	CASSGGTGPFYGYTF
NA	TRBJ2-3	TRBV15	NA	TGTGCCACGGGCTCTAGCACAGATACGCAGTATTTT	CATGSSTDTQYF
NA	TRBJ1-2	TRBV28	NA	TGTGCCAGCAAGAATGGACATGACGATGGCTACACCTTC	CASKNGHDDGYTF
NA	TRBJ2-2	TRBV5-1	TRBD1	TGCGCCAGCAGCAGACCACCGGGACAGGGATACACCGGGGAGCTGTTTTTT	CASSRPPGQGYTGELFF
NA	TRBJ2-1	TRBV5-1	NA	TGCGCCTGTACGCAACAGAGTTACAACAATGAGCAGTTCTTC	CACTQQSYNNEQFF
NA	TRBJ1-5	TRBV6-5	NA	TGTGCCAGCAGCCGGACATTCGGGGGTGGTCAGCCCCAGCATTTT	CASSRTFGGGQPQHF
once	TRBJ1-2	TRBV10-3	NA	TGTGCCATCAGAAACCAGGGGCCTGGCTACACCTTC	CAIRNQGPGYTF
NA	TRBJ2-1	TRBV25-1	NA	TGTGCCAGCAGTGCAACTAGGAATGAGCAGTTCTTC	CASSATRNEQFF
NA	TRBJ2-2	TRBV11-2	NA	TGTGCCAGCAGAGTTCCAGGGACGAACACCGGGGAGCTGTTTTTT	CASRVPGTNTGELFF
NA	TRBJ2-3	TRBV24-1	NA	TGTGCCACCAGTGATTCGGAGTCATTATGGGATACGCAGTATTTT	CATSDSESLWDTQYF
NA	TRBJ1-5	TRBV28	TRBD1	TGTGCCAGCAGTTTAACAGGGGGCTCCAATCAGCCCCAGCATTTT	CASSLTGGSNQPQHF
NA	TRBJ1-6	TRBV9	TRBD1	TGTGCCAGCAGCGAGGGGGCAGGGAATTCACCCCTCCACTTT	CASSEGAGNSPLHF
NA	TRBJ1-1	TRBV30	TRBD1	TGTGCCTGGACATGGACAGGGGGCGGAGCTTTCTTT	CAWTWTGGGAFF
NA	TRBJ2-1	TRBV30	NA	TGTGCCTGGAGGGGGGGGGCTAGAGGTAATGAGCAGTTCTTC	CAWRGGARGNEQFF
NA	TRBJ1-2	TRBV9	NA	TGTGCCAGCAGCACCCGACAGAGTCTCGATGGCTACACCTTC	CASSTRQSLDGYTF
NA	TRBJ1-6	TRBV5-1	TRBD1	TGCGCCAGCAGCTTGGGGGGACAGGTACCCCTCCACTTT	CASSLGGQVPLHF
few	TRBJ2-2	TRBV5-1	TRBD2	TGCGCCAGCAGCTTGACTAGCGGGGGGATAAACACCGGGGAGCTGTTTTTT	CASSLTSGGINTGELFF
NA	TRBJ2-7	TRBV27	TRBD1	TGTGCCAGCAGTTCCCAACGGACAGGGTACGAGCAGTACTTC	CASSSQRTGYEQYF